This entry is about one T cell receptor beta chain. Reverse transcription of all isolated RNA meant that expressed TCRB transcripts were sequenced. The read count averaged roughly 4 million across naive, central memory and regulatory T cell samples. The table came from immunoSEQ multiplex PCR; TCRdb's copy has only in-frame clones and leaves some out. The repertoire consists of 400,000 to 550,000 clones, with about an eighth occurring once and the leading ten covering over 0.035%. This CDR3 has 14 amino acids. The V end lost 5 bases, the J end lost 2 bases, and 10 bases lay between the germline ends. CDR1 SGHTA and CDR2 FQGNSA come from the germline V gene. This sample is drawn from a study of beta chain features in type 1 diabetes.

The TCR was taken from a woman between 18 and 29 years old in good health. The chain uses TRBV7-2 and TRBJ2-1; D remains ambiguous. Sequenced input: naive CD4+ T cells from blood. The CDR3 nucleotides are TGTGCCAGCAGCCGTGGCCCGACCTACAATGAGCAGTTCTTC. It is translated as CASSRGPTYNEQFF.